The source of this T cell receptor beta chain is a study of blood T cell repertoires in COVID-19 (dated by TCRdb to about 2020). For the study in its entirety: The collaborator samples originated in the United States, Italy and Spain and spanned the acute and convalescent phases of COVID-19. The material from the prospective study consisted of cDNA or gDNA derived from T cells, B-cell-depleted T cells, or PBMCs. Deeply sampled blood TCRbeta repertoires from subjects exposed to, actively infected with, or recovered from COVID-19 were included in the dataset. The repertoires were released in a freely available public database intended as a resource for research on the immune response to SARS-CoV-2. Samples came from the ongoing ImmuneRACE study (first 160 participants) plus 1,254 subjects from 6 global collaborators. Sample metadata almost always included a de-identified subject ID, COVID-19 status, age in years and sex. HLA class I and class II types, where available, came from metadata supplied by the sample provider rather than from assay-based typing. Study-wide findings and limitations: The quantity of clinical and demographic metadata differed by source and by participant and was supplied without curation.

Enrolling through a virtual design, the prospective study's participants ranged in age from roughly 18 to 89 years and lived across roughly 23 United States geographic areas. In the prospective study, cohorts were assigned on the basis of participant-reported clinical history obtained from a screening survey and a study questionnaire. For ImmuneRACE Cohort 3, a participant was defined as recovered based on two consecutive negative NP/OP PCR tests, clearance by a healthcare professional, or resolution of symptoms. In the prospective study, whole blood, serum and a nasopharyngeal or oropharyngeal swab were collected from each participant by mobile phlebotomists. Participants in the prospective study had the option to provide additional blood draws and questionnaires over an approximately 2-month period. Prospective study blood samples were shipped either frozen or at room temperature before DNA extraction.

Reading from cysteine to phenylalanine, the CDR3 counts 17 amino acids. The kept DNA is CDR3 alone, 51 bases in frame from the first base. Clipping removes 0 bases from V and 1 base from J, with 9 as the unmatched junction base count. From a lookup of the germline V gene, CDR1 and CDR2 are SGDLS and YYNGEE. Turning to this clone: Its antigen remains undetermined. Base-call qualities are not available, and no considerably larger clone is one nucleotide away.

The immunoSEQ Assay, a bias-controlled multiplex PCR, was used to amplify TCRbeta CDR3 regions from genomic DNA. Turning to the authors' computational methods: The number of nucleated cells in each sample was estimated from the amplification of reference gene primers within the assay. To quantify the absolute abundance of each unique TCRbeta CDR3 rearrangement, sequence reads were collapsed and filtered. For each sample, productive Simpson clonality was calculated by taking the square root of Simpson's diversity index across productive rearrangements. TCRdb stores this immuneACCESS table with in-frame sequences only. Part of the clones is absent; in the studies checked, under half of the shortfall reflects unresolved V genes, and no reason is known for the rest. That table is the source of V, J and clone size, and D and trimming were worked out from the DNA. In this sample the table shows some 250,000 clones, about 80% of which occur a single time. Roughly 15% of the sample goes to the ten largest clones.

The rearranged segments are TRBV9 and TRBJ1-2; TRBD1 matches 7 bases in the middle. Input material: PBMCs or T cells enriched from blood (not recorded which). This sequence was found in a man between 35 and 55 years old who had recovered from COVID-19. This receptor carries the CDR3 CASSVGRTGGNNYGYTF. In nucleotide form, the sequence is TGTGCCAGCAGCGTAGGAAGGACAGGCGGAAATAACTATGGCTACACCTTC.